This T cell receptor (beta chain) was recorded in a study of identical twins (dated by TCRdb to about 2016). Context from the whole study: To test whether fetal clonotypes persist, this study deep-sequenced TCR alpha and beta repertoires from monozygotic twins, from unrelated adults of various ages, and from cord blood. Replicate twin experiments were performed at different times using different library preparation protocols to rule out contamination.

Libraries were prepared through 5' RACE. Sequencing used an Illumina HiSeq 2000. Template switching added a universal primer binding site, and the final cDNA carried a unique molecular identifier that allowed TCR cDNA molecules to be counted accurately. First-strand cDNA for TCR alpha and beta chains was synthesized from specific primers in the conserved constant-segment region. Each cDNA library was double barcoded, with a SMART-Mk sample barcode plus Illumina barcodes, to control for contamination. TruSeq adapter sequences, together with Illumina sample barcodes, were added in two successive PCR steps. The Illumina HiSeq platform was used with custom primers to sequence TCR alpha and beta cDNA libraries. In the authors' own workflow: Raw reads were processed with MiGEC to extract unique molecular identifiers, and MiXCR was used to determine CDR3 positions. Recombination models were inferred per individual with the repgenHMM and IGoR tools using an EM algorithm. The tcR package in R was used for shared clonotype analysis, with sharing normalized by the product of cloneset sizes. Out-of-frame nonproductive sequences were analyzed to study raw recombination free of thymic and clonal selection effects. The public reads were quality trimmed at Q25 with fastp and then assembled into clones with MiXCR by TCRdb, keeping productive beta chains. Rows are unified per CDR3 protein, each entry keeping the most common DNA and genes. Clone size and V and J calls follow TCRdb, not the original study. For this sample the table gives about 530,000 distinct CDR3 sequences, of which roughly 15% were detected only once. The ten largest clones capture roughly 0.44% of the sample.

Every donor in the study was a healthy Caucasian. Three pairs of female monozygotic twins, all aged about 18 to 30 years, made up the twin cohort. Positive isolation kits from Invitrogen were used to isolate the CD4+ and CD8+ T cell populations. A distance of 8 bases separates the germline ends of V and J, which lose 2 bases and 0 bases respectively. The CDR3, from cysteine to phenylalanine, totals 14 residues. Of the read, only the CDR3 DNA is kept; its 42 bases are in frame from base 1. This clonotype was counted only a few times. Its antigen is still unknown. There are no base qualities to consult, and no much larger clone falls within one base. The research as a whole found: In monozygotic twins, out-of-frame TCR alpha sharing was systematically underestimated by recombination models, although the models agreed with sharing between unrelated individuals. Compared with coincidental sharing between unrelated individuals, an excess of low generation-probability sequences was observed among out-of-frame TCR alpha sequences shared between twins. In beta out-of-frame sequences, excess twin sharing was weaker, because having fewer shared sequences lowered the signal-to-noise ratio. Invariant T cells such as MAIT and iNKT could partly confound zero-insertion analyses, although diverse VJ usage argued against such confounding for most clonotypes. Conclusions relied on cross-sectional statistical analysis, since the same donors could not be followed over many years. Abundant cord blood beta clonotypes had fewer insertions, young adult naive repertoires showed a similar but weaker trend, and memory repertoires showed no such trend.

These data also formed part of another study, on yellow fever vaccine responses in identical twins. The second source states: According to the authors, in identical twins the way T cells responded to vaccination appeared partly convergent and partly personalized. In the study, vaccine-responding T cell clones were precisely tracked in identical twins.

The receptor was isolated from a woman younger than 30 in good health. In this chain, TRBV12-3 or TRBV12-4 is recombined with TRBJ2-7, with an unclear D gene assignment. The sequencing input was CD4+ T cells sorted from blood. The DNA reads as follows: TGTGCCAGCAGTTTACGGGCAACCTCCTACGAGCAGTACTTC. This gives the protein CASSLRATSYEQYF.